One sample yielded the 28 T cell receptor beta chains listed below, sequenced in a study of T cells in tumors after PD-1 blockade. Profiled with immunoSEQ multiplex PCR; TCRdb holds only in-frame clones, not every one. The sample includes approximately 63,000 clones, about 74% of them seen just once. Sequencing was performed on PBMCs, taken after anti-PD-1 treatment. The origin of the receptors is a human donor with basal cell carcinoma.

The chain carries TRBV5-4 and TRBJ2-3; D is unresolved. The CDR3 runs to 15 residues. Germline values: CDR1 SGHNT, CDR2 YYREEE (reference sequence). V lost 0 bases and J lost 2, with 10 bases in between. CDR3 in DNA: TGTGCCAGCAGCTTGGTGGAAGCGATCACAGATACGCAGTATTTT. Its translation is CASSLVEAITDTQYF.

This sequence joins TRBV5-4 and TRBJ1-2; D uncertain. Trimming left V 3 bases short and J 1 base short, with 10 bases between. The CDR3 covers 14 residues. Germline V gives CDR1 SGHNT, CDR2 YYREEE (reference sequence). CDR3 in amino acids: CASSSDRGNYGYTF. CDR3 DNA: TGTGCCAGCAGCTCTGATCGGGGTAACTATGGCTACACCTTC.

This chain joins TRBV5-6 and TRBJ1-2, with D perhaps TRBD1 (5 bases). V lost 5 bases and J lost 2, with 10 bases in between. Germline loops: CDR1 SGHDT, CDR2 YYEEEE. The CDR3 extends over 13 amino acids. As DNA, the CDR3 is TGTGCCAGCAGTCTCAGGGAGAACTATGGCTACACCTTC. It yields the protein CASSLRENYGYTF.

The CDR3: CASSRGGATNEKLFF. In DNA, the CDR3 is TGTGCCAGCAGCCGAGGGGGTGCAACTAATGAAAAACTGTTTTTT. The chain uses TRBV5-4 and TRBJ1-4; D perhaps matches TRBD1 (6 bases). Germline CDR1 and CDR2: SGHNT and YYREEE (reference sequence). Trimming took 4 bases from V and 0 from J, leaving 10 bases between them. The CDR3 runs 15 residues.

The genes are TRBV25-1 and TRBJ1-5, with D uncertain. Trimming shortened V by 3 bases and J by 1 base, and 7 bases separated the two germline ends. Germline V CDR1 and CDR2: MGHDK, SYGVNS. The CDR3 runs 14 residues. DNA for the CDR3: TGTGCCAGCAGTGAGGGCAGGAGCAATCAGCCCCAGCATTTT. This sequence encodes CASSEGRSNQPQHF.

This clone was recorded a few times. The CDR3, as DNA: TGTGCCAGCAGCCCAGGAGGGGATTACGAGACCCAGTACTTC. Translation gives CASSPGGDYETQYF. The V and J genes are TRBV3-1 (or the pseudogene TRBV3-2) and TRBJ2-5; a weak D match, TRBD2 (6 bases). Trimming left V 4 bases short and J 5 bases short, with 14 bases between. The CDR3 has 14 residues. From germline, CDR1 is LGHDT and CDR2 YNNKEL (reference sequence).

This chain uses TRBV2 with TRBJ1-1; no firm D call. V was shortened by 4 bases and J by 1 base, with 7 bases between the two germline ends. CDR1 and CDR2 (germline): SNHLY, FYNNEI. CDR3 size: 13 residues. The CDR3 DNA follows: TGTGCCAGCAGTGTCACAGAGAACACTGAAGCTTTCTTT. Translated: CASSVTENTEAFF.

The CDR3 protein is CASSVESLPTDTQYF. In DNA, the CDR3 is TGTGCCAGCAGCGTAGAGTCACTTCCCACAGATACGCAGTATTTT. The chain uses TRBV9 and TRBJ2-3; D gene ambiguous. Germline CDR1 is SGDLS and CDR2 is YYNGEE. This CDR3 is built from 15 residues. V gave up 0 bases and J gave up 2 bases, with 10 bases separating them.

This clone was seen a few times. Other DNA sequences in this specimen translate into the identical CDR3. This rearrangement joins TRBV19 to TRBJ2-7; D unclear. V shed 1 base and J shed 1 base, with 8 bases lying between them. This CDR3 comprises 14 residues. Germline CDR1 LNHDA, CDR2 SQIVND (reference sequence). The CDR3 DNA is TGTGCCAGTAGTATAGGCAGCCTATCCTACGAGCAGTACTTC. It is translated as CASSIGSLSYEQYF.

The genes are TRBV10-3 and TRBJ1-2, with D hard to call. V shed 0 bases and J shed 4 bases, with 9 bases lying between them. The germline V gene encodes CDR1 ENHRY and CDR2 SYGVKD. This CDR3 is built from 14 residues. Here the CDR3 reads CAISESTAFYGYTF. CDR3 in DNA: TGTGCCATCAGTGAGTCGACGGCATTCTATGGCTACACCTTC.

V gene TRBV10-1 combines with J gene TRBJ2-2, with D maybe TRBD1 (5 bases). Germline CDR1 is WNHNN and CDR2 is SYGVQD (reference sequence). V was trimmed by 3 bases and J by 3 bases, leaving 5 bases between them. This CDR3 has 13 residues. The CDR3 region has the DNA TGCGCCAGCAGTGACAGGGACACCGGGGAGCTGTTTTTT. Amino acid sequence: CASSDRDTGELFF.

J is TRBJ1-1 and V is TRBV6-6; possibly TRBD1 for D (6 bases). CDR3 length equals 18 residues. V lost 5 bases to trimming and J lost 1 base, with 23 bases between them. Germline V gene lookup returns CDR1 MNHNY and CDR2 SVGAGI (reference sequence). In DNA form, the CDR3 reads TGTGCCAGCAGTCCTCGGAGCGGGACACCAGTTAAGAACACTGAAGCTTTCTTT. Its protein product is CASSPRSGTPVKNTEAFF.

V and J are TRBV19 and TRBJ2-1, with 7 bases that match TRBD2. Per germline, CDR1 LNHDA and CDR2 SQIVND (reference sequence). The CDR3 loop spans 15 amino acids. The V gene end was trimmed by 7 bases and the J gene end by 0 bases; junction bases not matched to a gene: 6. This CDR3 reads CASIGRGDSYNEQFF. CDR3 in DNA: TGTGCCAGTATCGGCCGGGGGGACTCCTACAATGAGCAGTTCTTC.

This clone was seen only a few times. The genes are TRBV5-4 and TRBJ2-7; D may match TRBD1 or TRBD2 (5 bases each). The germline V gene has CDR1 SGHNT and CDR2 YYREEE (reference sequence). The CDR3 is made up of 12 amino acids. Trimming took 0 bases from V and 7 from J, leaving 8 bases between them. The CDR3 region has the DNA TGTGCCAGCAGCTTGGGGGACGGGGAGCAGTACTTC. The encoded protein is CASSLGDGEQYF.

This clone has a count of ten or more. The chain joins TRBV28 to TRBJ2-2; TRBD2 is a possible D gene (6 bases). The V end lost 8 bases, the J end lost 6 bases, and 10 bases lay between the germline ends. The CDR3 is made up of 12 amino acids. From germline, CDR1 is MDHEN and CDR2 SYDVKM. This CDR3 is CASRDFPGELFF. The CDR3 DNA sequence: TGTGCCAGCCGGGACTTTCCCGGGGAGCTGTTTTTT.

Only one count was recorded for this clone. The chain has TRBV9 and TRBJ1-6; D gene unclear. The ends were cut back, 0 bases at V and 0 bases at J, with 13 bases in the middle. Germline loops: CDR1 SGDLS, CDR2 YYNGEE. CDR3 length: 18 amino acids. In DNA, the CDR3 is TGTGCCAGCAGCGTAGGAGACACTATAAGCTCCTATAATTCACCCCTCCACTTT. Its translation is CASSVGDTISSYNSPLHF.

This clone was detected once. CDR3 sequence: CASSLVAHSYNEQFF. The CDR3 nucleotides read TGCGCCAGCAGCTTGGTGGCGCATTCCTACAATGAGCAGTTCTTC. This chain links TRBV5-1 with TRBJ2-1; D is unclear. Trimming shortened V by 0 bases and J by 1 base, and 8 bases separated the two germline ends. The CDR3 sequence is 15 residues long. Germline V gene sequence: CDR1 SGHRS, CDR2 YFSETQ.

The V and J genes are TRBV11-3 and TRBJ2-2, with unresolved D. V was pared by 0 bases and J by 8 bases, with 10 bases between. CDR1 and CDR2 (germline): SGHNT, YENEEA. The CDR3 loop spans 14 amino acids. CDR3 amino acids: CASSLEAGPGELFF. The CDR3 nucleotides are TGTGCCAGCAGCTTAGAGGCAGGCCCAGGGGAGCTGTTTTTT.

This chain joins TRBV5-5 and TRBJ1-1; tentative D call: TRBD1 (5 bases). Germline assignment: CDR1 SGHKS and CDR2 YYEKEE (reference sequence). V was shortened by 4 bases and J by 4 bases, with 11 bases between the two germline ends. The CDR3 loop spans 13 amino acids. The CDR3 is CASSPAGGTEAFF. Here the CDR3 DNA reads TGTGCCAGCAGCCCGGCGGGGGGCACTGAAGCTTTCTTT.

The chain uses TRBV5-1 and TRBJ1-1; TRBD1 is a possible D gene (6 bases). The CDR3 consists of 13 residues. Germline CDR1 SGHRS, CDR2 YFSETQ. Trimming left V 5 bases short and J 1 base short, with 9 bases between. CDR3 in amino acids: CASSDRTNTEAFF. The DNA for the CDR3 is TGCGCCAGCAGTGACAGGACGAACACTGAAGCTTTCTTT.

The V call is TRBV19, the J call TRBJ2-5, with D possibly TRBD2 on 7 matching bases. This CDR3 contains 12 residues. Germline values: CDR1 LNHDA, CDR2 SQIVND (reference sequence). V gave up 10 bases and J gave up 4 bases, with 13 bases separating them. Here the CDR3 DNA reads TGTGCCACCCGGGGAGGGGGAGAGACCCAGTACTTC. Translation gives CATRGGGETQYF.

The chain recombines TRBV6-5 with TRBJ2-5; possible D gene TRBD2, 6 bases. CDR1 and CDR2 (germline): MNHEY, SVGAGI. The CDR3 is 13 amino acids. The germline V and J ends were trimmed by 5 bases and 3 bases, with 10 bases remaining between them. The CDR3 DNA sequence: TGTGCCAGCAGTATGGGACTCAAAGAGACCCAGTACTTC. This translates into CASSMGLKETQYF.

The chain has TRBV30 and TRBJ1-5; possibly TRBD1 for D (5 bases). From germline, CDR1 is GTSNPN and CDR2 SVGIG (reference sequence). This CDR3 contains 15 residues. V was clipped by 2 bases and J by 2 bases, with 13 bases between them. The CDR3 DNA reads as TGTGCCTGGAGTCTTTCCGGGACGGGCAATCAGCCCCAGCATTTT. It yields the protein CAWSLSGTGNQPQHF.

The chain is built from TRBV27 and TRBJ1-2; tentative D call: TRBD1 (5 bases). Trimming left V 0 bases short and J 4 bases short, with 9 bases between. The CDR3 has 14 residues. The V gene's germline CDR1 is MNHEY and CDR2 SMNVEV (reference sequence). The CDR3 here is CASSLSGGGYGYTF. The CDR3 region has the DNA TGTGCCAGCAGTTTATCGGGGGGTGGCTATGGCTACACCTTC.

V usage is TRBV27 and J usage is TRBJ2-3; maybe TRBD2 (6 bases). CDR3 length: 13 residues. The V end lost 3 bases, the J end lost 10 bases, and 14 bases lay between the germline ends. CDR1 is MNHEY and CDR2 is SMNVEV in the germline V gene (reference sequence). This chain's CDR3 is CASSFLGTGAQYF. The CDR3 DNA reads TGTGCCAGCAGTTTCCTCGGGACTGGAGCGCAGTATTTT.

The J gene is TRBJ2-3, the V gene TRBV15; tentative D call: TRBD1 (5 bases). The length of the CDR3 is 14 residues. V gave up 0 bases and J gave up 7 bases, with 11 bases separating them. Germline V CDR1 and CDR2: LNHNV, YYDKDF (reference sequence). The CDR3 loop reads CATSRDQQGHTQYF. DNA of the CDR3: TGTGCCACCAGCAGAGATCAGCAGGGCCATACGCAGTATTTT.

This chain links TRBV24-1 with TRBJ2-7; the D gene is possibly TRBD1 (5 bases). V lost 7 bases, J lost 0 bases, and 15 bases lay in between. Looked up from germline, CDR1 is KGHDR and CDR2 is SFDVKD. The CDR3 is 15 residues long. As DNA, the CDR3 is TGTGCCACCAGCACCAGGGCGTTGAGCTCCTACGAGCAGTACTTC. Residues: CATSTRALSSYEQYF.

This clone was detected only once. The chain is built from TRBV5-1 and TRBJ2-3; 7 nucleotides match TRBD2. This CDR3 is built from 15 residues. The J segment lost 1 base and the V segment lost 2 bases, leaving 4 bases of the junction unmatched. Germline CDR1 is SGHRS and CDR2 is YFSETQ. The DNA of the CDR3 is TGCGCCAGCAGCTTTCAGGGAGGGGGCACAGATACGCAGTATTTT. It yields the protein CASSFQGGGTDTQYF.